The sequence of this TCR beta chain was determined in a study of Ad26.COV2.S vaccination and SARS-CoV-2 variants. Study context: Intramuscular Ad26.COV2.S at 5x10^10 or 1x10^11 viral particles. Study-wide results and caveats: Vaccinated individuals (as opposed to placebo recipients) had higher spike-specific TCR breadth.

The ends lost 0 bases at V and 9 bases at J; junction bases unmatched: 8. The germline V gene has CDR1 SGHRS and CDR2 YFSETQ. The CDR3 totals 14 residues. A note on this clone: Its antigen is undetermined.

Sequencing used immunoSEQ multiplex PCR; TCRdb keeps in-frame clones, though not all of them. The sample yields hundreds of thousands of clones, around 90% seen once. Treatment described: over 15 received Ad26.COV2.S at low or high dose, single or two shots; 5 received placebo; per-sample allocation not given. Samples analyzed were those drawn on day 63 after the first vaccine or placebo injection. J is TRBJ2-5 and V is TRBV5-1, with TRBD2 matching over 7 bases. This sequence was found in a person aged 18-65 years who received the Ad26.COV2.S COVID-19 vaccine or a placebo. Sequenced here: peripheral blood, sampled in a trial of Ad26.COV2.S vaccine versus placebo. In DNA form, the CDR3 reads TGCGCCAGCAGCTTGGCCGTTGAGGGAGGGCCCCAGTACTTC. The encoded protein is CASSLAVEGGPQYF.